There are many counts of the clone carrying this T cell receptor (beta chain). The target antigen is unknown. TCRdb re-derived calls from the 5' RACE reads in MiXCR, one entry per CDR3 protein. The sample contains hundreds of thousands of distinct CDR3 sequences, more than 15% of which appear only once. The data derive from a study of T-cell memory formation after mild COVID-19. Study-level background: Clustering of TCRs was largely donor specific.

Notes on the study in general: Contracting clones from day 15 to 85 had balanced CD4/CD8; later expanders favoured CD4+. Contracting CD4+ clones lay largely in CM and EM, with CD8+ ones residing in EMRA. In pre-infection memory, a portion of responding clones appeared, which suggested that cross-reactive memory joined.

This clonotype originated in an adult woman who had mild COVID-19 (a few samples of this study predate the infection). Cell type and time point are not known. The sequenced material came from PBMCs or a T cell subset sorted from them (not recorded which).

In DNA, the CDR3 is TGTGCCACCAGTGATTTGACGACTAGCGGGAGCTATGAGCAGTTCTTC. Amino acids: CATSDLTTSGSYEQFF. The rearrangement links TRBV24-1 to TRBJ2-1, with TRBD2 matching over 12 bases. CDR1 is KGHDR, CDR2 SFDVKD, per germline. V gave up 0 bases and J gave up 8 bases; unmatched junction bases: 4. The CDR3 extends over 16 amino acids.